This is a list of T cell receptor beta chains from one sample in a study of blood T cells in healthy people across ages. TCRdb reprocessed the 5' RACE reads via MiXCR and lists one record per CDR3 protein. This repertoire shows 850,000 to 1,000,000 distinct CDR3 sequences, around 46% found once; its top ten account for 13%. The sequenced material came from blood. The receptors derive from a man aged 25 to 40 in good health. Both conserved end residues are part of each CDR3. Fields, in order: D gene, J gene, V gene, clone size, CDR3 protein, CDR3 DNA. A D gene is named only where the DNA matches it firmly. Clone size is shown for a subset of rows, as once, few, many or a class of expanded clone.

TRBD2 | TRBJ2-7 | TRBV12-3/TRBV12-4 | . | CACRLAGYEQYF | TGTGCCTGTCGACTAGCAGGCTACGAGCAGTACTTC
. | TRBJ2-1 | TRBV9 | . | CASSGRASNNEQFF | TGTGCCAGCAGCGGTCGGGCGTCCAACAATGAGCAGTTCTTC
TRBD1 | TRBJ1-2 | TRBV12-3/TRBV12-4 | . | CASSLDEGTGRPGYTF | TGTGCCAGCAGTTTGGACGAAGGGACAGGGCGGCCGGGCTACACCTTC
. | TRBJ2-6 | TRBV27 | . | CASSPWTESSSGANVLTF | TGTGCCAGCAGTCCCTGGACGGAATCTAGCTCTGGGGCCAACGTCCTGACTTTC
. | TRBJ2-7 | TRBV7-2 | few | CASSLYQSSYEQYF | TGTGCCAGCAGCTTGTACCAGAGCTCCTACGAGCAGTACTTC
TRBD1 | TRBJ1-2 | TRBV20-1 | . | CSARDSDRVYGYTF | TGCAGTGCTAGAGACAGTGACAGGGTGTATGGCTACACCTTC
. | TRBJ1-2 | TRBV27 | many | CASSLRGGGYGYTF | TGTGCCAGCAGCCTCCGGGGGGGGGGCTATGGCTACACCTTC
. | TRBJ2-7 | TRBV6-5 | . | CASSDLMGAYEQYF | TGTGCCAGCAGTGATCTGATGGGGGCCTACGAGCAGTACTTC
. | TRBJ1-2 | TRBV5-1 | few | CASSLTETNYGYTF | TGCGCCAGCAGCCTTACGGAAACTAACTATGGCTACACCTTC
TRBD2 | TRBJ2-1 | TRBV10-3 | few | CAISAPTREGGHEQFF | TGTGCCATCAGTGCCCCCACTAGGGAGGGTGGGCATGAGCAGTTCTTC
TRBD1 | TRBJ2-2 | TRBV24-1 | . | CATSGYSTGDSGELFF | TGTGCCACCAGTGGGTACTCGACAGGGGATTCCGGGGAGCTGTTTTTT
. | TRBJ2-6 | TRBV6-5 | . | CASSYGRGASAGANVLTF | TGTGCCAGCAGTTACGGAAGGGGGGCCTCTGCTGGGGCCAACGTCCTGACTTTC
. | TRBJ2-3 | TRBV7-2 | . | CASREKGGGTDTQYF | TGTGCCAGCAGGGAGAAGGGTGGCGGCACAGATACGCAGTATTTT
TRBD1 | TRBJ1-2 | TRBV27 | . | CASSFRGQGYGYTF | TGTGCCAGCAGCTTCAGGGGGCAGGGCTATGGCTACACCTTC
. | TRBJ1-1 | TRBV28 | . | CASSSPGENTEAFF | TGTGCCAGCAGTTCTCCAGGGGAGAACACTGAAGCTTTCTTT
. | TRBJ2-1 | TRBV3-1 | many | CASASSFGGYNEQFF | TGTGCCAGCGCCAGCTCCTTCGGGGGCTACAATGAGCAGTTCTTC
TRBD2 | TRBJ2-1 | TRBV20-1 | . | CSARDPGTSLYNEQFF | TGCAGTGCTAGAGATCCCGGGACTAGCCTTTACAATGAGCAGTTCTTC
TRBD1 | TRBJ1-1 | TRBV9 | . | CASSVGTGDSYTEAFF | TGTGCCAGCAGCGTCGGGACAGGGGACTCTTACACTGAAGCTTTCTTT
. | TRBJ2-1 | TRBV12-3/TRBV12-4 | few | CASTGLNNEQFF | TGTGCCAGCACTGGCCTAAACAATGAGCAGTTCTTC
. | TRBJ2-4 | TRBV11-2 | . | CASSSTGTVKNIQYF | TGTGCCAGCAGCTCCACCGGGACGGTGAAAAACATTCAGTACTTC
TRBD1 | TRBJ2-5 | TRBV12-3/TRBV12-4 | . | CASSDGTARETQYF | TGTGCCAGCAGTGACGGGACAGCTAGGGAGACCCAGTACTTC
TRBD1 | TRBJ2-7 | TRBV29-1 | few | CSVHWTGRNNLTSYEQYF | TGCAGCGTTCATTGGACAGGGCGAAACAACCTGACATCCTACGAGCAGTACTTC
. | TRBJ2-1 | TRBV20-1 | once | CSGGIAGAGEYNEQFF | TGCAGTGGTGGAATCGCGGGGGCAGGGGAATACAATGAGCAGTTCTTC
. | TRBJ2-2 | TRBV12-3/TRBV12-4 | . | CASSSPIRDTGELFF | TGTGCCAGCAGTTCGCCCATACGGGACACCGGGGAGCTGTTTTTT
. | TRBJ2-7 | TRBV7-2 | . | CASSLDDSSYEQYF | TGTGCCAGCAGCTTAGACGACAGCTCCTACGAGCAGTACTTC
. | TRBJ2-3 | TRBV7-8 | . | CASVPAGLILFTDTQYF | TGTGCCAGCGTCCCGGCAGGGCTAATTCTGTTCACAGATACGCAGTATTTT
. | TRBJ2-7 | TRBV18 | few | CASSPLTGSKWEQYF | TGTGCCAGCTCACCATTAACGGGCTCTAAATGGGAGCAGTACTTC
TRBD1 | TRBJ1-5 | TRBV20-1 | . | CSAIRDRYQPQHF | TGCAGTGCTATACGGGACAGGTATCAGCCCCAGCATTTT
TRBD1 | TRBJ2-7 | TRBV20-1 | few | CSARGGTGFHEQYF | TGCAGTGCTAGGGGCGGGACAGGGTTCCACGAGCAGTACTTC
. | TRBJ1-1 | TRBV14 | . | CASSQRTVMNTEAFF | TGTGCCAGCAGCCAAAGGACAGTTATGAACACTGAAGCTTTCTTT
TRBD1 | TRBJ2-1 | TRBV7-7 | . | CASSPSRDSEQFF | TGTGCTAGCAGCCCGAGCCGGGACAGTGAGCAGTTCTTC
TRBD1 | TRBJ1-5 | TRBV6-5 | . | CASSYSYSQGGDQPQHF | TGTGCCAGCAGTTACTCATACTCTCAGGGGGGCGATCAGCCCCAGCATTTT
. | TRBJ2-5 | TRBV7-2 | . | CASRHGGLQETQYF | TGTGCCAGCAGGCACGGGGGCCTACAAGAGACCCAGTACTTC
. | TRBJ2-5 | TRBV12-3/TRBV12-4 | . | CASAVAETQYF | TGTGCCAGCGCGGTAGCAGAGACCCAGTACTTC
. | TRBJ2-3 | TRBV10-3 | few | CAISDVDRSDTQYF | TGTGCCATCAGTGATGTGGACCGGTCAGATACGCAGTATTTT
. | TRBJ2-7 | TRBV4-1 | . | CASSQEPGRPYEQYF | TGCGCCAGCAGCCAAGAACCAGGACGGCCCTACGAGCAGTACTTC
. | TRBJ1-1 | TRBV11-2 | few | CASSSPREGTEAFF | TGTGCCAGCAGCTCACCCAGGGAGGGCACTGAAGCTTTCTTT
. | TRBJ1-1 | TRBV29-1 | . | CSGRRGMNTEAFF | TGCAGCGGACGTAGGGGTATGAACACTGAAGCTTTCTTT
. | TRBJ2-7 | TRBV10-3 | . | CAISEGRFSSYEQYF | TGTGCCATCAGTGAGGGCCGGTTTTCCTCCTACGAGCAGTACTTC
. | TRBJ1-2 | TRBV5-1 | . | CASSLSLSGYTF | TGCGCCAGCAGCTTGTCTCTTTCTGGCTACACCTTC
. | TRBJ2-5 | TRBV6-2/TRBV6-3 | few | CASRPSQETQYF | TGTGCCAGCAGACCTTCCCAAGAGACCCAGTACTTC
TRBD2 | TRBJ2-3 | TRBV7-2 | . | CASSLLHGRNTDTQYF | TGTGCCAGCAGCTTACTTCACGGGAGGAACACAGATACGCAGTATTTT
. | TRBJ2-3 | TRBV12-3/TRBV12-4 | . | CASRRGLFTDTQYF | TGTGCCAGCAGGCGCGGACTGTTCACAGATACGCAGTATTTT
. | TRBJ1-6 | TRBV3-1 | . | CASSQESGGYSPLHF | TGTGCCAGCAGCCAAGAATCAGGAGGATATTCACCCCTCCACTTT
. | TRBJ1-6 | TRBV6-1 | once | CASSDRPSNSPLHF | TGTGCCAGCAGTGATCGGCCGAGCAATTCACCCCTCCACTTT
. | TRBJ2-3 | TRBV7-3 | few | CASSSLGQLSTDTQYF | TGTGCCAGCAGCTCCCTGGGGCAGCTTAGCACAGATACGCAGTATTTT
. | TRBJ2-2 | TRBV12-3/TRBV12-4 | . | CASSPDQAGELFF | TGTGCCAGCAGTCCTGATCAAGCCGGGGAGCTGTTTTTT
. | TRBJ2-7 | TRBV20-1 | many | CSASGDRDYEQYF | TGCAGTGCTAGCGGGGACCGAGACTACGAGCAGTACTTC